This TCR beta chain was identified in a study of blood T cell repertoires in COVID-19. Background on the study: T cells, B-cell-depleted T cells, or PBMCs supplied cDNA or gDNA.

V lost 3 bases to trimming and J lost 6 bases, with 15 bases between them. There are 14 residues in the CDR3. Germline-derived CDR1 and CDR2 are SGHAT and FQNNGV. Using immunoSEQ multiplex PCR, the repertoire was profiled, and TCRdb retains in-frame clones only, with some absent. The table lists approximately 150,000 clones, about 89% of them singletons. Sequences were obtained from peripheral blood. The receptor was isolated from a man in his forties or fifties who had recovered from COVID-19. The chain has TRBV11-2 and TRBJ2-7; TRBD1 is a possible D gene (6 bases). The CDR3 region is CASSFTGIGAEQYF. CDR3 sequence (DNA): TGTGCCAGCAGCTTTACAGGGATCGGGGCCGAGCAGTACTTC.